This T cell receptor beta chain comes out of a study of long-term antiretroviral therapy in people with HIV. The immunoSEQ assay was v3.0, run at survey level. TCRdb keeps only in-frame clones here, not all; method: immunoSEQ multiplex PCR. The profile covers 20,000 to 25,000 clones, with 65% to 85% appearing a single time and 9% to 15% taken by the ten largest. In regard to this clone: Its antigen remains unidentified.

Study outcomes and limitations: Post-ART diversity increased but stayed below transplant donor controls. Versus controls, repertoires in people with HIV had narrower CDR3 length ranges. The repertoire was dominated at all time points by clones expanded before ART.

Each participant with HIV received care in the United States. This clonotype originated in a woman aged 35 to 49 with HIV. The sample was unsorted PBMCs, taken around 1.7 years before starting antiretroviral therapy.

The CDR3: CASSLYSGSEQFF. CDR3 in DNA: TGCGCCAGCAGCTTATACTCGGGAAGTGAGCAGTTCTTC. V gene TRBV5-1 combines with J gene TRBJ2-1; possible D gene TRBD2, 5 bases. V was clipped by 2 bases and J by 9 bases, with 12 bases between them. Germline V CDR1 and CDR2: SGHRS, YFSETQ. CDR3 length: 13 amino acids.